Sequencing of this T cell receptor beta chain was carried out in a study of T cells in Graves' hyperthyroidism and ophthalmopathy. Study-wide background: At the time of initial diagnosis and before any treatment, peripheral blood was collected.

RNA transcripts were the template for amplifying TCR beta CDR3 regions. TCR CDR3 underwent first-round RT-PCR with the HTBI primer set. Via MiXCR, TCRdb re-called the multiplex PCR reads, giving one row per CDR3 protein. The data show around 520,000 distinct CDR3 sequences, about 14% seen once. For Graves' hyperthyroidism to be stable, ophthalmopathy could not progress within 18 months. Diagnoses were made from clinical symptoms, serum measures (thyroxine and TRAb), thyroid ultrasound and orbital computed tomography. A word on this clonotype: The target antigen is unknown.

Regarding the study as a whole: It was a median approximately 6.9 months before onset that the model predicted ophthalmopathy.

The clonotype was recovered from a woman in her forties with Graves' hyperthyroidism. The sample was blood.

The CDR3 region is CASRDRAGAVVYEQYF. As DNA, the CDR3 is TGTGCCAGCAGAGACAGGGCAGGGGCGGTAGTCTACGAGCAGTACTTC. The J gene is TRBJ2-7, the V gene TRBV2; 7 nucleotides line up with TRBD1. The V segment lost 6 bases and the J segment 3 bases; nucleotides outside the gene matches: 14. The CDR3 contains 16 residues. Germline-derived CDR1 and CDR2 are SNHLY and FYNNEI.